This TCR beta chain was obtained from a study of blood T cell repertoires in COVID-19. Study-level background: Collection of acute and convalescent COVID-19 samples took place in the United States, Italy and Spain. T cells, B-cell-depleted T cells, or PBMCs provided the cDNA or gDNA that served as material.

The germline gives CDR1 SGHTA, CDR2 FQGNSA. There are 16 residues in the CDR3. J was trimmed by 2 bases and V by 6 bases; bases with no gene match: 12. Enrollment of patients from Seattle took place during active infection, with longitudinal follow-up. Original data processing: It was from reference gene primer amplification that nucleated cell counts were estimated. Assay used: immunoSEQ multiplex PCR; TCRdb lists only in-frame clones, some missing. D and trimming come from the DNA, and the V and J calls and clone size come from that table. The table shows fewer than 300,000 clones, with more than 85% occurring only once. Only one count was recorded for this clone.

The chain uses TRBV7-2 and TRBJ2-7; the match to TRBD1 covers 8 bases. Sequencing was carried out using peripheral blood. The TCR originated in a young adult with COVID-19, enrolled during active disease. CDR3 coding DNA: TGTGCCAGCAGTCAGACTGGACAGGGATGGACCTACGAGCAGTACTTC. As protein: CASSQTGQGWTYEQYF.